One T cell receptor (beta chain) is described in this entry. Categorization into cohorts depended on clinical history that participants reported. Recovered status applied to Cohort 3 donors who had two consecutive negative PCRs. It also applied to those with clearance or with symptom resolution. The data originate from a study of blood T cell repertoires in COVID-19. Background on the study: Some COVID-19 samples were acute and others convalescent; all came from the United States, Italy and Spain.

Germline V gene lookup returns CDR1 KGHSH and CDR2 LQKENI. The CDR3 loop spans 16 amino acids. Trimming took 6 bases from V and 4 from J; bases not matched to a gene: 6. Methods used by the authors: Estimation of nucleated cell counts relied on the amplification of reference gene primers. The protocol was immunoSEQ multiplex PCR, while the TCRdb copy is restricted to in-frame clones and leaves out a portion. The V and J calls and the clone size are those of that table, but D and trimming were determined from the DNA. The sample yields 450,000 to 500,000 clones, around nine tenths seen once. The sequence was collected from a woman aged 60-75 years who had recovered from COVID-19. The chain recombines TRBV18 with TRBJ2-3, with 14 bases identical to TRBD2. The sample consisted of PBMCs or T cells enriched from blood (not recorded which). The DNA of the CDR3 is TGTGCCAGCTCCATGGGGACTAGCGGGGGCGCAGATACGCAGTATTTT. Protein product: CASSMGTSGGADTQYF.